This T cell receptor (beta chain) was recorded in a study of regulatory T cells in long-lasting Graves disease (dated by TCRdb to about 2021). Broadly, across the study: To count as having persistent Graves' disease, a patient had to have received antithyroid drug treatment for over 5 years with TSH receptor autoantibodies remaining persistently positive. Persistent Graves' disease patients in the clinical cohort had taken antithyroid drugs for around 11 years on average. A total of 35 or so samples were covered by TCR sequencing, comprising around 13 persistent and about 20 newly diagnosed Graves' disease patients. Peripheral blood TCR sequencing and RNA sequencing compared persistent Graves' disease patients with newly diagnosed Graves' disease patients. The study took place in China and was registered as a clinical trial. The investigation overall reported the following: The small sample size was acknowledged by the authors as a limitation that may reduce accuracy. Because the primary lesion, thyroid tissue, could not be accessed, the study looked at peripheral blood alone. Persistent disease showed preferential use of TRBV28, TRBJ1-2 and TRBJ2-5, whereas newly diagnosed disease favored TRBV20-1 and TRBJ2-1. Sequencing and analysis were limited to the TCR beta chain. Compared with newly diagnosed patients, persistent Graves' disease patients had lower TCR Shannon entropy and fewer highly expanded clones, which suggests clonal expansion. Persistent patients shared more public clonotypes among themselves (2,741) than newly diagnosed patients did (about 900).

The library was generated by multiplex PCR. The sequencing machine was an Illumina HiSeq 4000. iRepertoire HTBI primers and Arm-PCR amplification of CDR3 regions were used to construct TCR beta libraries. PCR products were gel purified before sequencing. The authors' pipeline ran thus. Gene usage analysis of CDR3 amino acid clonotypes relied on the 62 TRBV and over 13 TRBJ segments identified across samples. COPE and FqMerger were used to merge the filtered high-quality paired reads into contigs. BLAST was used to align contigs to the IMGT TRBV, TRBD and TRBJ reference genes, and CDR3 was defined following IMGT. Clonotypes above 0.1% frequency were classified as highly expanded clones. Repertoire diversity was measured by Shannon entropy, and V-J evenness by the Gini coefficient. A clonotype found in more than one individual was treated as public. In-frame beta chains were kept once TCRdb had trimmed the public reads at Q25 with fastp and called clones with MiXCR. Merged by CDR3 protein, the rows form single entries marked with the most common genes and DNA. The authors' filters were not applied to this entry. Counted in this sample were roughly 700,000 distinct CDR3 sequences; 25% to 35% of them appeared once. Around 42% of the sample is taken by the ten largest.

The CDR3 holds 14 amino acids from the cysteine to the phenylalanine. Solely the CDR3 DNA is kept, with 42 bases framed from the first base. Sequences GTSNPN (CDR1) and SVGIG (CDR2) are obtained from the germline V gene (reference sequence). This specimen's time point label, interpreted: persistent/refractory GD, antithyroid drugs over 5 years with positive TRAb. For both TCR sequencing and RNA sequencing, RNA was extracted from PBMCs in TRIzol. The diagnosis of Graves' disease followed American Thyroid Association guidelines. Recruitment of patients was carried out at an endocrinology department in Xi'an, China. From each patient, nine milliliters of peripheral blood was collected into an EDTA anticoagulant tube. Ficoll Paque Plus density gradient separation was used to isolate PBMCs, and no additional T cell sorting was done. RNA quality was checked with an Agilent 2100 Bioanalyzer and agarose gel, and concentration with a NanoDrop 2000.

This clonotype was counted between two and nine times. The antigen it recognizes is unknown. Base qualities are missing; no much larger clone stands one base away. The rearranged chain carries TRBV30 and TRBJ2-5; 6 matching bases give a weak D call of TRBD2. The DNA end lines up better with TRBJ2-7; the J call may be wrong. The receptor was derived from a female donor with Graves disease. This specimen consisted of peripheral blood mononuclear cells (PBMCs), obtained when the disease was refractory, from a patient treated with antithyroid drugs. This receptor carries the CDR3 CAWSPGTGRDEQYF. The sequenced DNA is TGTGCCTGGAGTCCCGGGACTGGGCGAGACGAGCAGTACTTC.